Sequencing of this TCR beta chain was carried out in a study of T cells in Graves' hyperthyroidism and ophthalmopathy. TCR beta CDR3 regions were amplified from RNA. First-round RT-PCR targeting the TCR CDR3 was performed with the HTBI primer set. TCRdb redid the calling of the multiplex PCR reads with MiXCR, one entry per CDR3 protein. The sample yields about 250,000 distinct CDR3 sequences, 22% seen once. V was clipped by 9 bases and J by 5 bases, with 25 bases between them. The germline CDR1 and CDR2 sequences are KGHDR and SFDVKD. CDR3 length: 17 residues. This clonotype originated in a man younger than 40 with Graves' ophthalmopathy. This sequence joins TRBV24-1 and TRBJ1-5, with D possibly matching TRBD1 (5 bases). The sample consisted of blood. The CDR3 DNA reads as TGTGCCACCCAAGGTCAAGGGGTATCGCCCGCCGATCAGCCCCAGCATTTT. Translation: CATQGQGVSPADQPQHF.